This TCR beta chain stems from a study of T-cell reconstitution after alpha-beta-depleted transplantation in children. During its preparation, the TCRbeta library received unique molecular identifiers. TCRdb re-analysed the PCR reads in MiXCR, keeping a single row per CDR3 protein. The sample has about 980,000 distinct CDR3 sequences, roughly 29% seen once; the top ten hold around 30%. With respect to this clonotype: What it binds is unknown.

Germline lookup yields CDR1 SNHLY and CDR2 FYNNEI. The CDR3 totals 19 residues. V lost 3 bases and J 4 bases, leaving 25 bases between the germline ends. Whole-study results and caveats: At day 60, the high TCRbeta diversity found in some patients originated from recipient T cells and thymic progenitors that had survived. Reportedly, alpha-beta T cells present about two months post-transplant originated from several hundred expanded clones of graft origin. It was newly produced T cells that mostly accounted for T-cell counts and diversity one year after transplant.

This material consisted of PBMCs, mostly from graft donor cells, taken 360 days after TCRalphabeta/CD19-depleted stem cell transplant. The chain combines TRBV2 with TRBJ2-1, with D maybe TRBD2 (7 bases). The receptor was derived from a boy less than two years old who had a stem cell transplant for SCID, so the T cells may come from the graft donor. The CDR3 DNA reads TGTGCCAGCAGTGAGAGGGGCGGGGGTTGGACGGGGGCTTACAATGAGCAGTTCTTC. This translates into CASSERGGGWTGAYNEQFF. The full variable domain, in which reference TRBV2 and TRBJ2-1 provide the parts outside the CDR3, is EPEVTQTPSHQVTQMGQEVILRCVPISNHLYFYWYRQILGQKVEFLVSFYNNEISEKSEIFDDQFSVERPDGSNFTLKIRSTKLEDSAMYFCASSERGGGWTGAYNEQFFGPGTRLTVL.